This TCR beta chain derives from a study of cytomegalovirus exposure and HLA in healthy donors. About the study: Later analysis reported that the 110 or so validation repertoires shared the platform of the roughly 630 first-cohort repertoires. Study outcomes and limitations: In vitro testing confirmed a few CMV-associated chains as specific for CMV antigens.

For this clone: Its antigen is unknown.

Here immunoSEQ multiplex PCR was the method, and the copy in TCRdb shows in-frame clones only, minus some. The sample gives around 98,000 clones, roughly nine tenths of which show up once; 6% to 6.5% is in the top ten. The CDR3 is made up of 17 amino acids. V was clipped by 0 bases and J by 2 bases; unmatched bases: 7. Germline V gene sequence: CDR1 SGHDT, CDR2 YYEEEE. This rearrangement joins TRBV5-6 to TRBJ2-5, with 10 nucleotides matching TRBD2. The sequence came from a young man in good health and CMV-seropositive. Material for sequencing was PBMCs. The CDR3 nucleotides are TGTGCCAGCAGCTTGGAGCTAGCGGGGGCCAAACAAGAGACCCAGTACTTC. Its protein product is CASSLELAGAKQETQYF. Together with reference TRBV5-6 and TRBJ2-5, the CDR3 gives the full variable domain: DAGVTQSPTHLIKTRGQQVTLRCSPKSGHDTVSWYQQALGQGPQFIFQYYEEEERQRGNFPDRFSGHQFPNYSSELNVNALLLGDSALYLCASSLELAGAKQETQYFGPGTRLLVL.